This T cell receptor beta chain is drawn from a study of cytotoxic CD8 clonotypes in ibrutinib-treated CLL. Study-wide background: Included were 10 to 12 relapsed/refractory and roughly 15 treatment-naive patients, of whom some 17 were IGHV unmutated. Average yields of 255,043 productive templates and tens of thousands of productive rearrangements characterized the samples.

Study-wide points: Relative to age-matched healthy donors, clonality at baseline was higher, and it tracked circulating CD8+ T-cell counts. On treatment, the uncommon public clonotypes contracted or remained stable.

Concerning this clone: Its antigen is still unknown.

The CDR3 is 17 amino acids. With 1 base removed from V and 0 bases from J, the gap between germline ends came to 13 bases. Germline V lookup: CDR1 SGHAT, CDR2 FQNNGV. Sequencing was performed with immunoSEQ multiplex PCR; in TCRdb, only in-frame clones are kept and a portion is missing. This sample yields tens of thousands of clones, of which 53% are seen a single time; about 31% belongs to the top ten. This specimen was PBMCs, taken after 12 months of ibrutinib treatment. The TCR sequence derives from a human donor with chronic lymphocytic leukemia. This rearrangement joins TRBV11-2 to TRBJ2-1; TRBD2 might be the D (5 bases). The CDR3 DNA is TGTGCCAGCAGCTTAGCGACGCGGAGGAGCTCCTACAATGAGCAGTTCTTC. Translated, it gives CASSLATRRSSYNEQFF. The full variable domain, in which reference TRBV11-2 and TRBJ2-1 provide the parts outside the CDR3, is EAGVAQSPRYKIIEKRQSVAFWCNPISGHATLYWYQQILGQGPKLLIQFQNNGVVDDSQLPKDRFSAERLKGVDSTLKIQPAKLEDSAVYLCASSLATRRSSYNEQFFGPGTRLTVL.